A single T cell receptor beta chain is shown here with its context. Its antigen remains unknown. Stated time point: baseline, week 1 (first vaccination visit). Treatment here: pre-vaccination baseline after standard-of-care therapy. The V and J ends lost 7 bases and 5 bases, in that order; junction bases with no gene match: 10. CDR1 is MNHEY, CDR2 SVGAGI, per germline. CDR3 length equals 14 residues. The data derive from a study of a mutant IDH1 vaccine in newly diagnosed glioma. At the level of the study: The sex distribution of treated patients was around 60% male and roughly 38% female, with a mean age of roughly 40 years. Notes on the study in general: Patients mounted vaccine-induced immune responses in roughly 93% of cases.

The table came from immunoSEQ multiplex PCR; TCRdb's copy has only in-frame clones and leaves some out. Of tens of thousands of clones listed, roughly nine tenths were seen once; the top ten hold over 9%. The TCR comes from a man aged 25 to 45 with glioma. Here the sequenced sample was PBMCs, taken from a glioma patient treated with radiotherapy, temozolomide or both. The chain combines TRBV6-5 with TRBJ1-1; 7 bases agree with TRBD1. DNA for the CDR3: TGTGCCAGCACTGTGAACAGGGGAGGAACTGAAGCTTTCTTT. The encoded protein is CASTVNRGGTEAFF.